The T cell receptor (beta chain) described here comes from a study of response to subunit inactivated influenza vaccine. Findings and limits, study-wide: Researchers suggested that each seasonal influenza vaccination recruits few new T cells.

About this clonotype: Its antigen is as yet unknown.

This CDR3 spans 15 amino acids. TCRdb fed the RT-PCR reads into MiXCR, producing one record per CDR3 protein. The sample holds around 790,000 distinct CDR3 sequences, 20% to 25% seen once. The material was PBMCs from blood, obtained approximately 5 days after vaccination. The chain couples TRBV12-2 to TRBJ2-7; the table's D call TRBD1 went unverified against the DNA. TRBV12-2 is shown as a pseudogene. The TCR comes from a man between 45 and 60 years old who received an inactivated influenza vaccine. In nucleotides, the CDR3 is TGTGCAAGTCGCTCCCGACAGGATTTCTCCTACGAGCAGTACTTC. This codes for CASRSRQDFSYEQYF.